Each of the 4 T cell receptor beta chains below was sequenced from the same sample in a study of blood T cell repertoires in COVID-19. TCRdb's copy holds only in-frame clones and misses some; the assay was immunoSEQ multiplex PCR. In the table there are 250,000 or so clones, under 85% of which are singletons. What was sequenced was peripheral blood. The receptors come from a human donor in a cohort sampled during active COVID-19.

This chain joins TRBV10-3 and TRBJ2-5; tentative D call: TRBD2 (5 bases). The CDR3 extends over 14 amino acids. V dropped 6 bases and J dropped 2 bases, with 13 bases sitting between them. Germline CDR1 reads ENHRY; CDR2 reads SYGVKD. CDR3 protein: CAISRGMGQETQYF. The CDR3 nucleotides are TGTGCCATCAGCCGGGGTATGGGGCAAGAGACCCAGTACTTC.

CDR3 coding DNA: TGTGCCAGCATCGACAGGGGGCGGCATCAGCCCCAGCATTTT. Its translation: CASIDRGRHQPQHF. The chain joins TRBV19 to TRBJ1-5; TRBD1 matches 10 bases. Germline loops: CDR1 LNHDA, CDR2 SQIVND (reference sequence). The length of the CDR3 is 14 residues. The trim removed 9 bases at V and 5 bases at J, leaving 7 bases unmatched. Full variable domain (missing parts from reference TRBV19 and TRBJ1-5): DGGITQSPKYLFRKEGQNVTLSCEQNLNHDAMYWYRQDPGQGLRLIYYSQIVNDFQKGDIAEGYSVSREKKESFPLTVTSAQKNPTAFYLCASIDRGRHQPQHFGDGTRLSIL.

The rearrangement links TRBV6-6 to TRBJ1-5; D not resolved. Trimming removed 4 bases at V and 7 bases at J, with 11 bases between. Germline V CDR1 and CDR2: MNHNY, SVGAGI (reference sequence). CDR3 length equals 13 residues. CDR3 nucleotide sequence: TGTGCCAGCAGTTCCCCGGGGTTGCAGCCCCAGCATTTT. Protein: CASSSPGLQPQHF.

The chain employs TRBV28 and TRBJ2-7; 7 bases are shared with TRBD2. Germline V gene data show CDR1 as MDHEN and CDR2 as SYDVKM. This CDR3 spans 16 amino acids. V shed 4 bases and J 0 bases; nucleotides not matched to a gene: 9. The chain's CDR3 is CASSSLSGSASYEQYF. As DNA, the CDR3 is TGTGCCAGCAGTTCCCTTAGCGGGTCCGCCTCCTACGAGCAGTACTTC. Using reference TRBV28 and TRBJ2-7 for the parts outside the CDR3, the full variable domain is DVKVTQSSRYLVKRTGEKVFLECVQDMDHENMFWYRQDPGLGLRLIYFSYDVKMKEKGDIPEGYSVSREKKERFSLILESASTNQTSMYLCASSSLSGSASYEQYFGPGTRLTVT.